The rows below give T cell receptor beta chains drawn from one sample of a study of T cell repertoires in cytomegalovirus infection. A single record per CDR3 protein comes from TCRdb applying MiXCR to the reads. The sample has a few hundred thousand distinct CDR3 sequences, about 26% seen once. Material: PBMCs. These receptors originate from a human donor in good health (CMV status not recorded). Some clones in this sample may be carry-over from other donors' samples. Each CDR3 is given with its conserved first and last residue. The D gene is left open where the match is weak. Clone size is given for some rows only: seen once, a few or many times, or a class if the clone is expanded.

>NA|TRBJ2-5|16|TRBV28|TRBD2
CASSPLVAGSWETQYF
TGTGCCAGCAGTCCTTTGGTAGCGGGATCTTGGGAGACCCAGTACTTC
>NA|TRBJ2-2|15|TRBV19|TRBD2
CASSIASGSAGELFF
TGTGCCAGTAGTATTGCTAGCGGGAGCGCCGGGGAGCTGTTTTTT
>few|TRBJ2-2|15|TRBV12-3/TRBV12-4|TRBD2
CASSLEGGVTGELFF
TGTGCCAGCAGTTTGGAGGGAGGGGTCACCGGGGAGCTGTTTTTT
>many|TRBJ2-1|14|TRBV7-3|TRBD1
CASSSDRGFNEQFF
TGTGCCAGCAGCTCGGACAGGGGGTTTAATGAGCAGTTCTTC
>few|TRBJ1-4|12|TRBV28|NA
CASKGQAGRLFF
TGTGCCAGCAAGGGGCAAGCCGGGAGGCTGTTTTTT
>once|TRBJ2-1|17|TRBV20-1|TRBD2
CSAAGTSGRVGYNEQFF
TGCAGTGCTGCCGGGACTAGCGGGAGGGTAGGCTACAATGAGCAGTTCTTC
>many|TRBJ2-5|11|TRBV28|NA
CASSSLASQYF
TGTGCCAGCAGTTCGCTAGCGAGCCAGTACTTC
>NA|TRBJ2-1|17|TRBV19|TRBD2
CASSIASGTHTDNEQFF
TGTGCCAGTAGTATTGCTAGCGGGACCCACACTGACAATGAGCAGTTCTTC
>NA|TRBJ2-1|16|TRBV6-2/TRBV6-3|TRBD2
CASTEPGTSGYNEQFF
TGTGCCAGCACCGAACCGGGGACTAGCGGATACAATGAGCAGTTCTTC
>NA|TRBJ2-3|14|TRBV7-9|NA
CASSPPRGGGSRYF
TGTGCCAGCAGCCCCCCAAGGGGGGGCGGGAGCCGCTATTTT
>many|TRBJ2-3|15|TRBV7-8|NA
CASSPGRGLTDTQYF
TGTGCCAGCAGCCCGGGACGGGGTCTCACAGATACGCAGTATTTT
>NA|TRBJ1-1|15|TRBV14|NA
CASSQELAGRTEAFF
TGTGCCAGCAGCCAAGAACTAGCGGGACGCACTGAAGCTTTCTTT
>NA|TRBJ2-1|16|TRBV11-2|NA
CASSRLVGLSYNEQFF
TGTGCCAGCAGCCGACTAGTTGGGCTCTCCTACAATGAGCAGTTCTTC
>few|TRBJ1-4|22|TRBV28|TRBD1
CASSLEQGARSRQGAFNEKLFF
TGTGCCAGCAGTTTAGAACAGGGGGCGCGCTCAAGGCAAGGGGCCTTTAATGAAAAACTGTTTTTT
>few|TRBJ2-1|17|TRBV4-1|NA
CASSPLDSLSSYNEQFF
TGCGCCAGCAGCCCCTTGGACTCCCTGAGCTCCTACAATGAGCAGTTCTTC
>NA|TRBJ2-2|17|TRBV4-1|NA
CASSQEEGFANTGELFF
TGCGCCAGCAGCCAAGAGGAGGGGTTCGCGAACACCGGGGAGCTGTTTTTT
>NA|TRBJ2-7|15|TRBV19|TRBD2
CASSILLAGADEQYF
TGTGCCAGTAGTATATTGCTAGCGGGAGCGGATGAGCAGTACTTC
>NA|TRBJ2-5|15|TRBV10-3|NA
CAIAEQYGGRGTQYF
TGTGCCATCGCCGAACAATACGGAGGCCGGGGGACCCAGTACTTC
>NA|TRBJ2-3|17|TRBV20-1|NA
CSARFPMRAAGADTQYF
TGCAGTGCCCGGTTCCCCATGAGGGCCGCAGGGGCAGATACGCAGTATTTT
>NA|TRBJ2-3|13|TRBV5-1|NA
CASSLYYTDTQYF
TGCGCCAGCAGCTTGTACTACACAGATACGCAGTATTTT
>few|TRBJ1-2|14|TRBV7-2|NA
CASSFPDRQLGYTF
TGTGCCAGCAGCTTCCCGGACAGACAACTTGGGTACACCTTC
>NA|TRBJ2-7|18|TRBV28|NA
CASSSPPGFLFGSYEQYF
TGTGCCAGCAGCTCTCCTCCGGGGTTCTTGTTTGGCTCCTACGAGCAGTACTTC
>NA|TRBJ2-5|13|TRBV6-2/TRBV6-3|NA
CASSQGPHETQYF
TGTGCCAGCAGTCAGGGACCGCACGAGACCCAGTACTTC
>few|TRBJ1-1|17|TRBV19|TRBD1
CASSTDRALRMNTEAFF
TGTGCCAGTAGTACGGACAGGGCTCTACGCATGAACACTGAAGCTTTCTTT
>few|TRBJ2-3|16|TRBV15|NA
CATSRDRGGRADTQYF
TGTGCCACCAGCAGAGATAGGGGCGGTAGGGCCGATACGCAGTATTTT
>few|TRBJ1-4|17|TRBV13|TRBD1
CASSRGDRGSSNEKLFF
TGTGCCAGCAGCCGTGGGGACAGGGGATCGAGTAATGAAAAACTGTTTTTT
>NA|TRBJ2-5|14|TRBV7-2|NA
CASSLFAPGETQYF
TGTGCCAGCAGCTTGTTTGCTCCTGGAGAGACCCAGTACTTC
>NA|TRBJ2-3|16|TRBV4-1|NA
CASSPPGPQETDTQYF
TGCGCCAGCAGCCCTCCGGGACCCCAAGAGACAGATACGCAGTATTTT